This T cell receptor beta chain was sequenced for a study of cytomegalovirus exposure and HLA in healthy donors listed by TCRdb under 2017. Broadly, across the study: An earlier analysis of approximately 600 of the donors reported 250 to 300 Gb of sequence data and some 120 million unique TCR beta sequences from roughly 180 million T cells. Besides the first cohort of 666 subjects, a separate validation cohort made up of 120 or so different subjects was used. Using immunosequencing, the study profiled T cell repertoires from 500 to 800 subjects and related those repertoires to cytomegalovirus serostatus. Roughly 310 gigabases of sequencing data and 70 million to 100 million unique TCR sequences were included in an early release covering 550 to 800 HLA-typed donors. Among the 398 genotyped donors, approximately 82% belonged to the genetic ancestry cluster associated with self-reported Caucasian donors. HLA typing covered class I and class II loci at four-digit resolution. Donor age, sex, ethnicity and CMV serostatus were compiled alongside the repertoire data. To decide whether each TCR beta V gene segment behaved as functional or pseudogenic, an earlier analysis of some 580 of the donors relied on high-throughput TCR beta sequencing. The study aimed to test whether signatures of past pathogen exposure could be identified by cataloging public T cell receptors. To study patterns of TCR occurrence, a later analysis re-analyzed previously published TCR beta repertoires from around 660 donors and added high-resolution HLA genotyping. Rather than drawing on any new phenotypic data, the later analysis identified candidate immune exposures from TCR beta sequences and the way those sequences occurred across donors. Every repertoire in the discovery cohort had been generated on one and the same sequencing platform. Typing coverage varied by locus: roughly 629-630 donors for A, B, C, DRB1 and DQB1; approximately 500 for DQA1; over 600 for DPA1; fewer than 480 for DPB1. Among 398 genotyped donors of the cohort, an average of around 240,000 unique TCR beta nucleotide sequences were sequenced per donor, roughly 20% of them non-productive. A later genetic analysis used genome-wide SNP genotypes for 398 of the 666 donors, treating that subset as a discovery cohort. Several DR-DQ haplotypes were treated as single units for association and clustering because of strong linkage in the cohort. High-throughput TCR immunosequencing, statistical association of individual TCRs with disease status, and machine learning were combined to predict cytomegalovirus infection status. Overall study results and their limits: A group of highly shared sequence variants was considered likely to be a technical artifact of the sequencing pipeline. In vitro tests confirmed that a few of the cytomegalovirus-associated TCR beta chains recognize cytomegalovirus antigens. In a later analysis, HLA-associated TCR beta chains showed more clonal expansion and lower generation probabilities than non-associated chains that were equally common. A later genetic analysis reported fewer N-insertions in productive TCRs among donors in an Asian-associated ancestry cluster than the roughly 640-donor mean. Linkage disequilibrium might explain the correlated functional status among segregating V segments, but an unknown experimental factor could not be ruled out. Sequencing depth was assumed to be roughly uniform across donors in the presence/absence analyses, though that assumption may not hold. A total of 150 to 200 TCR beta chains were listed by the study as associated with cytomegalovirus. Strong co-occurrence of HLA alleles, especially DR and DQ, made assigning TCR associations to individual alleles difficult. An association between a missense DCLRE1C variant and V-gene and J-gene trimming of TCR beta chains was found in a later genetic analysis and replicated in an independent cohort. A later analysis found that TCR association rates varied across HLA loci, with DRB1 alleles showing the most associated TCRs and HLA-C alleles the fewest. Several of the top co-occurrence clusters appeared to be linked to parvovirus B19, influenza, CMV and Epstein-Barr virus, according to a later analysis. A further reported finding was that TCR beta sequences accurately predicted the HLA-A and HLA-B alleles for most subjects in the first cohort. According to the authors, the approach could potentially be generalized to other disease states and immunological phenotypes. The earlier analysis of fewer than 750 of the donors excluded about 16 rarely observed V segments, including chromosome 9 orphons, because counts were too low. A later analysis associated 15,000 to 20,000 TCR beta sequences with specific HLA alleles at a false discovery rate of 0.05. According to a later analysis, most CMV-associated TCR beta chains appeared to be HLA-restricted, and the HLA associations seemed to be driven largely by CMV exposure. The classifier was reported to diagnose cytomegalovirus status with high specificity and sensitivity in both the original cohort and the validation cohort. Broadly in line with IMGT annotations, most TCR beta V segments showed up in productive rearrangements about 87% or about 30% of the time in an earlier analysis of approximately 600 of the donors. The cohort was sequenced for TCR beta chains only, and without alpha or paired-chain data the features that could be detected were limited. Because HLA typing was unavailable for some donors at each locus, only the typed subset was used in association tests. The 87-base-pair reads could not distinguish some IMGT-functional V segments, including TRBV6-2 and TRBV6-3, so those segments were excluded. Most TCR sequences were observed very rarely across donors, whereas some public TCRs were present in many individuals. Immune exposure information for the cohort was limited to CMV serostatus.

The cohort comprised 666 healthy bone marrow donors. At the time of sampling, every cohort member was nominally healthy, though immune exposures that went unrecorded were likely present. The donor was CMV seropositive and belonged to the group of over 250 seropositive cohort members. Each donor provided a peripheral blood sample, and peripheral blood mononuclear cells were used for TCR beta sequencing. Genomic DNA was extracted from the blood cell samples with the Qiagen DNeasy Blood Extraction Kit. The receptor library was made with the immunoSEQ multiplex PCR assay. For the multiplex PCR, a mixture combining 60 forward primers for TCR Vbeta segments and 13 reverse primers for TCR Jbeta segments was used. The CDR3 region of rearranged TCR beta genes was amplified from genomic DNA with a multiplex PCR assay. The amplified TCR beta libraries were sequenced on the Illumina HiSeq System as 87-base-pair reads. As for the authors' bioinformatics: A later analysis counted about 80 million unique TCR beta chains across the 666 repertoires, and around 9.9 million of these chains were shared by at least two donors. Raw reads were error-corrected and collapsed into unique sequences with a nearest-neighbor algorithm that merged closely related sequences to remove PCR and sequencing errors. CDR3 sequences were aligned to IMGT reference sequences to assign V, D and J gene segments. For a sequence to be retained, a match of at least six nucleotides was required to both a V gene segment and a J gene segment. Rearrangements were called productive when the CDR3 lacked stop codons and stayed in frame with V and J; all others were non-productive. Following IMGT convention, CDR3 was defined as the stretch from the second conserved V-encoded cysteine to the conserved J-encoded phenylalanine. The earlier analysis of fewer than 750 of the donors excluded sequences that lacked an unambiguous match to a single V gene segment. An earlier analysis of fewer than 650 of the donors classified V segments as functional when productive rearrangements were above 56.7% and as segregating when the standard deviation between donors was above 5%. A statistical classification framework was developed to diagnose cytomegalovirus status using the catalog of TCR beta chain sequences. In a later analysis, TCR nucleotide sequences were compared against IMGT/GENE-DB human TR gene sequences so that V and J genes could be assigned. Using the TCRdist pipeline, a later analysis assigned CDR3 sequences along with most-parsimonious VDJ recombination scenarios. In a later analysis, every TCR beta chain was defined by the combination of its CDR3 amino acid sequence and its V-gene family, and reads without a unique V-gene family were dropped. A later analysis removed 592 highly shared, low-generation-probability nucleotide sequences to deal with suspected cross-contamination and a sequencing artifact. A later analysis calculated a clonal expansion index for each public chain from normalized within-repertoire ranks of inferred template counts. In a later analysis, generation probabilities were computed with a VDJ recombination model fitted to out-of-frame rearrangements, and the resulting probabilities were checked against IGoR. Hypergeometric tests were used in a later analysis to score TCR-TCR, TCR-HLA and TCR-CMV co-occurrence, with a repertoire-size bias correction applied to the TCR pairs. In a later analysis, false discovery rates were estimated by permuting HLA or CMV assignments 20 times. In a later analysis, co-occurring TCRs were grouped using DBSCAN, with TCRdist sequence similarity added in when clustering inside HLA-allele-positive subsets. For co-occurrence clustering, repertoires with fewer than 30,000 or more than 120,000 public chains were excluded, along with a handful of repertoires with anomalous nucleotide sharing. TCRdb's version of the immuneACCESS table is confined to in-frame rearrangements and falls short of the full clone set. An unresolved V gene accounts for under half of the shortfall where checked; the remainder is of unknown origin. The V and J calls and the clone size are those of that table, but D and trimming were determined from the DNA. The sample yields 180,000 or so clones; roughly 77% were counted once. Clones ranked in the top ten supply around 8% of the sample.

To note about this clone: This clone's antigen is unknown. One base away there is no much larger clone; base qualities are not given.

According to the germline V gene, CDR1 reads SGHVS and CDR2 reads FNYEAQ. V is pruned by 2 bases and J by 3 bases, leaving 15 bases of the junction without a gene match. Including cysteine and phenylalanine, the CDR3 has 19 amino acids. Kept here is only the CDR3 DNA, which spans 57 bases and is read in frame from base 1. Input material: PBMCs. The rearranged chain carries TRBV7-6 and TRBJ2-2; 7 bases in the junction line up with TRBD2. The clonotype originates from a woman aged 40-49 years in good health and CMV-seropositive. The CDR3 has the sequence CASSLWPSGIPGDTGELFF. The nucleotides are TGTGCCAGCAGCTTATGGCCAAGCGGGATCCCTGGCGACACCGGGGAGCTGTTTTTT. The reference TRBV7-6 and TRBJ2-2 proteins fill in what lies around the CDR3, so the full variable domain reads GAGVSQSPRYKVTKRGQDVALRCDPISGHVSLYWYRQALGQGPEFLTYFNYEAQQDKSGLPNDRFSAERPEGSISTLTIQRTEQRDSAMYRCASSLWPSGIPGDTGELFFGEGSRLTVL.